Listed here is a single T cell receptor beta chain. This sample is drawn from a study of blood T cell repertoires in COVID-19. Turning to the study itself: Researchers got acute and convalescent COVID-19 samples from the United States, Italy and Spain. Nucleic acid was either cDNA or gDNA, and it came from T cells, B-cell-depleted T cells, or PBMCs.

In the authors' workflow: Reference gene primer amplification gave estimated nucleated cell counts. Clones were read by immunoSEQ multiplex PCR, and TCRdb kept only the in-frame ones, dropping some. V and J calls and clone size are as listed in that table; D and trimming were resolved from the DNA. In the table there are about 140,000 clones, 87% of which are singletons. Germline CDR1 reads ENHRY; CDR2 reads SYGVKD. Trimming took 0 bases from V and 0 from J; bases not matched to a gene: 12. The CDR3 runs to 19 residues. The rearrangement links TRBV10-3 to TRBJ2-7; 9 nucleotides align to TRBD2. The receptor was derived from a human donor in a cohort sampled during active COVID-19. The sequenced material came from peripheral blood. CDR3: CAISESGSGSALASYEQYF. CDR3 in DNA: TGTGCCATCAGTGAGTCTGGTAGCGGGAGTGCTCTAGCCTCCTACGAGCAGTACTTC.